The 24 T cell receptor beta chains given below trace back to one sample, sequenced in a study of cytomegalovirus exposure and HLA in healthy donors (dated by TCRdb to 2015 to 2018). Libraries were prepared through the immunoSEQ multiplex PCR assay. The multiplex PCR relied on a mix of 60 forward primers for TCR Vbeta segments and 13 reverse primers for TCR Jbeta segments. Here the immuneACCESS table is served through TCRdb, limited to in-frame sequences with V and J called. Missing clones are a known gap in these copies; in checked studies unresolved V genes cover under half, and the rest lacks a known reason. The sample records about 210,000 clones, over 80% of which are singletons. The ten largest clones represent about 6.1% of the sample. The specimen sequenced was PBMCs. These receptors were collected from a man aged 40-49 years in good health and CMV-seropositive.

With regard to this clone: At one of its ends the junction is not consistent with the germline gene, which may arise from a read error. The chain combines TRBV9 with TRBJ1-1; D ambiguous. The CDR3 covers 13 residues. The germline gives CDR1 SGDLS, CDR2 YYNGEE. Written as DNA, the CDR3 is TGTGTCAGCAGCCTAAAATTGAACACTGAAGCTTTCTTT. Its translation is CVSSLKLNTEAFF.

The J gene is TRBJ1-5, the V gene TRBV6-5; 9 nucleotides align to TRBD1. The CDR3 runs 14 residues. Germline assignment: CDR1 MNHEY and CDR2 SVGAGI. The junction had 1 base not matched to a gene; V was cut back by 6 bases and J by 1 base. The CDR3 bases are TGTGCCAGCAGGACAGGGGGAAGCAATCAGCCCCAGCATTTT. Translated, it gives CASRTGGSNQPQHF.

This rearrangement joins TRBV5-1 to TRBJ1-3, with unresolved D. Per the germline V gene, CDR1 is SGHRS and CDR2 is YFSETQ. The length of the CDR3 is 14 residues. V was shortened by 3 bases and J by 0 bases, with 7 bases between the two germline ends. The CDR3 region is CASSSDYSGNTIYF. The CDR3 region has the DNA TGCGCCAGCAGCTCAGATTACTCTGGAAACACCATATATTTT.

The J gene is TRBJ1-1, the V gene TRBV7-9; 7 positions agree with TRBD1. The germline CDR1 and CDR2 sequences are SEHNR and FQNEAQ (reference sequence). The CDR3 totals 16 residues. V lost 5 bases, J lost 4 bases, and 13 bases stayed unmatched. Here the CDR3 reads CASSAGTVLVGTEAFF. The CDR3 nucleotides read TGTGCCAGCAGCGCCGGGACAGTCCTGGTGGGCACTGAAGCTTTCTTT.

In its sample, this clone was seen a few times. The rearrangement joins TRBV27 to TRBJ2-1, with 9 nucleotides matching TRBD2. With V trimmed by 6 bases and J by 2 bases, 11 bases remained unmatched. This CDR3 spans 17 amino acids. Per the germline V gene, CDR1 is MNHEY and CDR2 is SMNVEV (reference sequence). The CDR3 protein is CASRERMGLAPYNEQFF. CDR3 nucleotides: TGTGCCAGCAGGGAGAGAATGGGACTAGCCCCCTACAATGAGCAGTTCTTC.

The CDR3 here is CASSPRFGSGSNYEQYF. Written as DNA, the CDR3 is TGTGCCAGCAGCCCGCGATTTGGGAGCGGGAGCAACTACGAGCAGTACTTC. The chain combines TRBV11-2 with TRBJ2-7, with 8 bases aligning to TRBD2. There are 17 residues in the CDR3. The germline V gene encodes CDR1 SGHAT and CDR2 FQNNGV. V dropped 5 bases and J dropped 3; count of bases not matched to a gene: 15.

V and J are TRBV4-1 and TRBJ1-1; no firm D call. The CDR3 has 15 amino acids. Looked up from germline, CDR1 is MGHRA and CDR2 is YSYEKL. The V gene lost 6 bases and the J gene lost 3 bases, with 17 bases spanning the gap. This CDR3 reads CASRHPGPGDTEAFF. CDR3 coding DNA: TGCGCCAGCAGACACCCCGGGCCCGGGGACACTGAAGCTTTCTTT.

This clone was picked up one time. The chain carries TRBV9 and TRBJ1-2, with a weak D call TRBD1 (6 bases). CDR3 length equals 15 residues. Germline CDR1 reads SGDLS; CDR2 reads YYNGEE. With 3 bases removed from V and 0 bases from J, the gap between germline ends came to 12 bases. The CDR3 DNA reads TGTGCCAGCAGCGGGACAGCCCAAGCTAACTATGGCTACACCTTC. Translation gives CASSGTAQANYGYTF.

This clone was recorded once. The chain has TRBV7-9 and TRBJ2-1; D is undetermined. This CDR3 has 11 amino acids. V lost 6 bases, J lost 6 bases, and 6 bases lay in between. Germline V gene data show CDR1 as SEHNR and CDR2 as FQNEAQ (reference sequence). This CDR3 reads CASSRSNEQFF. The CDR3 region has the DNA TGTGCCAGCAGTCGTTCCAATGAGCAGTTCTTC.

The chain joins TRBV2 to TRBJ2-2; possible D gene TRBD1, 5 bases. The CDR3 contains 14 residues. The germline gives CDR1 SNHLY, CDR2 FYNNEI. V lost 6 bases and J 1 base, leaving 9 bases between the germline ends. The CDR3 DNA follows: TGTGCCAGCAGCAGGGTGAGGAACACCGGGGAGCTGTTTTTT. Translating it yields CASSRVRNTGELFF. Full variable domain (rest looked up from reference TRBV2 and TRBJ2-2): EPEVTQTPSHQVTQMGQEVILRCVPISNHLYFYWYRQILGQKVEFLVSFYNNEISEKSEIFDDQFSVERPDGSNFTLKIRSTKLEDSAMYFCASSRVRNTGELFFGEGSRLTVL.

This chain uses TRBV9 with TRBJ2-5; TRBD2 matches 16 bases. CDR3 length equals 17 residues. V trimming: 4 bases; J trimming: 5 bases; junction bases outside the gene matches: 8. CDR1 and CDR2 from the germline V gene are SGDLS and YYNGEE. The CDR3 sequence: CASSQGTSGRARETQYF. The DNA for the CDR3 is TGTGCCAGCAGCCAAGGGACTAGCGGGAGGGCCAGGGAGACCCAGTACTTC.

The genes are TRBV6-1 and TRBJ2-3; 9 nucleotides match TRBD1. Germline CDR1 and CDR2: MNHNS and SASEGT. Trimming cost V 3 bases and J 2 bases; bases outside gene matches: 3. CDR3 size: 15 residues. The CDR3 spells CASSDGTGHTDTQYF. CDR3 sequence (DNA): TGTGCCAGCAGTGATGGGACAGGGCACACAGATACGCAGTATTTT.

Here the CDR3 DNA reads TGTGCCAGCAGCCAAGATAGGACAGGGGGACGAACATTGAACACCGGGGAGCTGTTTTTT. Translated: CASSQDRTGGRTLNTGELFF. The chain has TRBV4-2 and TRBJ2-2, with 10 bases that match TRBD1. The germline CDR1 and CDR2 sequences are LGHNA and YNFKEQ. With 0 bases clipped from V and 1 base from J, the junction kept 11 bases outside the gene matches. The CDR3 length is 20 residues.

The sample holds a few counts of this clone. The chain joins TRBV7-8 to TRBJ2-4, with TRBD2 matching over 7 bases. V was pared by 5 bases and J by 6 bases, with 4 bases of the junction left unmatched. Germline-derived CDR1 and CDR2 are SGHVS and FQNEAQ. CDR3 length: 13 amino acids. The CDR3 protein is CASSREAGNIQYF. The CDR3 nucleotides are TGTGCCAGCAGCCGGGAGGCGGGAAACATTCAGTACTTC.

Worth noting for this clone: The sample holds other DNA sequences that translate to the same CDR3. V usage is TRBV6-5 and J usage is TRBJ2-1, with 8 nucleotides matching TRBD2. Germline values: CDR1 MNHEY, CDR2 SVGAGI. The CDR3 length is 15 residues. After removal of 5 bases from V and 1 base from J, the junction contained 4 bases not matched to a gene. The CDR3 region is CASSLSGTSYNEQFF. CDR3 DNA: TGTGCCAGCAGTCTTAGCGGGACATCCTACAATGAGCAGTTCTTC.

As concerns this clone: Germline and junction disagree at one end, which may indicate a read error. This sequence joins TRBV11-2 and TRBJ2-5, with TRBD2 matching 15 bases. CDR3 length: 15 residues. Per germline, CDR1 SGHAT and CDR2 FQNNGV. The CDR3 region has the DNA TGTGCCAGCAGCTTAGATGCGGGGACTAGCGGGAGGCCGGACTTC. Its translation: CASSLDAGTSGRPDF.

V gene TRBV7-9 combines with J gene TRBJ2-7, with 7 bases aligning to TRBD1. The CDR3 consists of 14 residues. Germline CDR1 SEHNR, CDR2 FQNEAQ (reference sequence). Losses at the gene ends were 1 base for V and 2 bases for J; bases not matched to a gene: 2. The DNA of the CDR3 is TGTGCCAGCAGCTTAGGGGACAGAACCTACGAGCAGTACTTC. Protein: CASSLGDRTYEQYF.

J is TRBJ2-3 and V is TRBV13; 10 nucleotides agree with TRBD1. The germline CDR1 and CDR2 sequences are PRHDT and FYEKMQ (reference sequence). V gave up 0 bases and J gave up 1 base; unmatched junction bases: 4. The CDR3 length is 17 residues. In DNA form, the CDR3 reads TGTGCCAGCAGCTTAGGAGGGACAGGGGTCCGCACAGATACGCAGTATTTT. This gives the protein CASSLGGTGVRTDTQYF.

Comment on this clone: One end of the junction does not line up with germline, which may come from a read error. Other nucleotide sequences in the sample specify the same CDR3. This sequence joins TRBV9 and TRBJ2-7; TRBD1 matches 8 bases. The CDR3 consists of 14 residues. Germline CDR1 is SGDLS and CDR2 is YYNGEE. The CDR3, as DNA: TGTGCCAGCAGCGTCGACAGGGGTGCCTATGAGCAGTACTTC. As protein: CASSVDRGAYEQYF.

The rearrangement links TRBV28 to TRBJ2-7, with 7 bases fitting TRBD1. The CDR3 length is 12 residues. Trimming cost V 6 bases and J 3 bases; bases outside gene matches: 2. The germline V gene encodes CDR1 MDHEN and CDR2 SYDVKM. CDR3 nucleotide sequence: TGTGCCAGCAGCCGACAGGGCTACGAGCAGTACGTC. This translates into CASSRQGYEQYV.

The gene calls are TRBV27 and TRBJ1-2; maybe TRBD1 (6 bases). The length of the CDR3 is 13 residues. V lost 8 bases, J lost 4 bases, and 14 bases lay in between. CDR1 and CDR2 from the germline V gene are MNHEY and SMNVEV (reference sequence). CDR3 bases: TGTGCCAGCCAACTGACAGGTGGCTATGGCTACACCTTC. It encodes CASQLTGGYGYTF.

The chain uses TRBV6-1 and TRBJ2-4; 11 bases agree with TRBD2. J gave up 0 bases and V 7 bases, and 2 bases lay outside the gene matches. CDR3 size: 15 residues. Germline loops: CDR1 MNHNS, CDR2 SASEGT. CDR3 nucleotide sequence: TGTGCCAGCAATCTAGCGGGAGGAGCCAAAAACATTCAGTACTTC. It specifies CASNLAGGAKNIQYF.

The CDR3 nucleotides read TGTGCCAGCAGGCACACCGGGACAGGGAGCCACGAGCAGTACTTC. It is translated as CASRHTGTGSHEQYF. The chain joins TRBV6-5 to TRBJ2-7; 9 nucleotides match TRBD1. CDR1 and CDR2 from the germline V gene are MNHEY and SVGAGI. J gave up 5 bases and V 6 bases, and 11 bases lay outside the gene matches. The CDR3 totals 15 residues.

This clone was counted a few times. The V call is TRBV15, the J call TRBJ2-1, with 9 positions matching TRBD2. With V trimmed by 0 bases and J by 5 bases, 2 bases remained unmatched. The germline CDR1 and CDR2 sequences are LNHNV and YYDKDF (reference sequence). This CDR3 region has 15 residues. CDR3 amino acids: CATSRDAGGHNEQFF. The CDR3 coding sequence is TGTGCCACCAGCAGAGACGCGGGAGGGCACAATGAGCAGTTCTTC.